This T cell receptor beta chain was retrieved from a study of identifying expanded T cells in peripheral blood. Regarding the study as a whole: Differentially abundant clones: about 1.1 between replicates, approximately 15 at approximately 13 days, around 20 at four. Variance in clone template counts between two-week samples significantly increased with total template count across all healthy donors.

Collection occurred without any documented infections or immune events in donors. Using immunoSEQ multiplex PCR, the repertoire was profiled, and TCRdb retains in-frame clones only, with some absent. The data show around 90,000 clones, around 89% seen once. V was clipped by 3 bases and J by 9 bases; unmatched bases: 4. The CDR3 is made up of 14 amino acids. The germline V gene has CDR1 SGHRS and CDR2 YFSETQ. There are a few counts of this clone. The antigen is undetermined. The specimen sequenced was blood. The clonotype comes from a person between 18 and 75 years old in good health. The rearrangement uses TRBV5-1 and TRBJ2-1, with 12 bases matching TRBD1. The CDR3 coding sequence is TGCGCCAGCAGCTCCGGGACAGGGGGCGTTGAGCAGTTCTTC. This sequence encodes CASSSGTGGVEQFF.